One sample yielded the 25 T cell receptor beta chains listed below, sequenced in a study of blood T cells in healthy people across ages. Sample-barcoded 5' priming and a J-beta primer mix drove a second PCR of 7 to 11 cycles. TCRdb redid the calling of the 5' RACE reads with MiXCR, one entry per CDR3 protein. The sample includes hundreds of thousands of distinct CDR3 sequences, under 25% seen only once; the top ten take approximately 3.7%. Sequencing was carried out using blood. These receptors came from a man between 65 and 85 years old in good health.

The sample holds a few counts of this clonotype. The chain has TRBV3-1 and TRBJ2-1, with 7 bases that match TRBD1. The DNA end favors TRBJ2-7, so the J call may be wrong. CDR3 length: 13 residues. CDR1 is LGHDT, CDR2 YNNKEL, per germline (reference sequence). DNA for the CDR3: TGTGCCAGCAGCCAACGACAGGGCGGCGAGCAGTACTTC. Amino acids: CASSQRQGGEQYF.

The chain couples TRBV7-3 to TRBJ2-7; TRBD1 matches 8 bases. Germline values: CDR1 SGHTA, CDR2 FQGTGA. With 3 bases clipped from V and 7 bases from J, the junction kept 14 bases outside the gene matches. The CDR3 runs to 16 residues. The chain's CDR3 is CASSFSQGTGPLEQYF. In DNA form, the CDR3 reads TGTGCCAGCAGCTTCAGCCAGGGGACAGGCCCCCTGGAGCAGTACTTC.

This chain connects TRBV20-1 to TRBJ2-5; 7 nucleotides line up with TRBD2. Germline V CDR1 and CDR2: DFQATT, SNEGSKA (reference sequence). Trimming at V came to 5 bases and at J to 5 bases, leaving 5 bases not matched to a gene. This CDR3 comprises 12 residues. The chain's CDR3 is CSAGLVRETQYF. The CDR3 DNA follows: TGCAGTGCTGGACTAGTACGGGAGACCCAGTACTTC.

This clonotype has a count of ten or more. This chain connects TRBV6-5 to TRBJ2-5, with 8 nucleotides matching TRBD2. Germline-derived CDR1 and CDR2 are MNHEY and SVGAGI. Germline trimming cut 0 bases from V and 5 bases from J; bases unmatched to any gene: 14. The CDR3 loop spans 18 amino acids. CDR3 DNA: TGTGCCAGCAGTTACTCGAGTTTCGGGATTGGGACTAGGGAGACCCAGTACTTC. Translated: CASSYSSFGIGTRETQYF.

The V gene is TRBV12-3 or TRBV12-4, the J gene TRBJ1-5; 7 bases map to TRBD1. V shed 5 bases, J shed 2 bases, and the junction held 6 bases outside the gene matches. The CDR3 length is 15 residues. CDR3 nucleotides: TGTGCCAGCAGTCAGACCGGGACAGGCAATCAGCCCCAGCATTTT. This encodes CASSQTGTGNQPQHF.

This clonotype was picked up a small number of times. The chain links TRBV5-1 to TRBJ1-2; no clear D. This CDR3 contains 15 residues. The germline V gene encodes CDR1 SGHRS and CDR2 YFSETQ. V was pared by 0 bases and J by 0 bases, with 9 bases between. The CDR3 DNA follows: TGCGCCAGCAGCTTGGAGGGAAGAGCTAACTATGGCTACACCTTC. Translating it yields CASSLEGRANYGYTF.

This clonotype was seen many times. The V call is TRBV7-3, the J call TRBJ2-5; D is undetermined. From germline, CDR1 is SGHTA and CDR2 FQGTGA. The CDR3 is 13 residues long. Trimming shortened V by 5 bases and J by 2 bases, and 9 bases separated the two germline ends. CDR3 DNA: TGTGCCAGCAGCCAAAACAGTCAAGAGACCCAGTACTTC. Amino acids: CASSQNSQETQYF.

The gene calls are TRBV11-2 and TRBJ2-3, with D perhaps matching TRBD2 (7 bases). The V end lost 5 bases, the J end lost 4 bases, and 16 bases lay between the germline ends. The CDR3 is 15 amino acids. The V gene's germline CDR1 is SGHAT and CDR2 FQNNGV. CDR3 in DNA: TGTGCCAGCAGCCGTCGCGGGGGCTTTCCAGATACGCAGTATTTT. This codes for CASSRRGGFPDTQYF.

The J gene is TRBJ1-2, the V gene TRBV7-9; D uncertain. CDR3 length: 14 residues. From germline, CDR1 is SEHNR and CDR2 FQNEAQ (reference sequence). V was clipped by 3 bases and J by 2 bases, with 10 bases between them. As DNA, the CDR3 is TGTGCCAGCAGCTTGAACGGGCAGAACTATGGCTACACCTTC. Translated: CASSLNGQNYGYTF.

This clonotype was counted between two and nine times. The CDR3 reads CASSGGRGPYEQYF. In DNA, the CDR3 is TGTGCCAGCTCAGGCGGGAGGGGTCCCTACGAGCAGTACTTC. The chain has TRBV18 and TRBJ2-5, with 9 bases aligning to TRBD2. Judging by the DNA end, TRBJ2-7 fits better; the J call may be wrong. Germline values: CDR1 KGHSH, CDR2 LQKENI. CDR3 length: 14 amino acids.

V is TRBV24-1 and J is TRBJ2-2, with D unresolved. V was pared by 3 bases and J by 5 bases, with 9 bases between. Germline CDR1 reads KGHDR; CDR2 reads SFDVKD. The CDR3 sequence is 14 residues long. The CDR3 region has the DNA TGTGCCACCAGTGATCCTCGATCGACCGGGGAGCTGTTTTTT. This gives the protein CATSDPRSTGELFF.

This clonotype has a handful of counts. The chain combines TRBV6-6 with TRBJ2-7, with 8 bases aligning to TRBD1. V lost 8 bases, J lost 5 bases, and 14 bases stayed unmatched. This CDR3 contains 15 residues. Germline CDR1 and CDR2: MNHNY and SVGAGI (reference sequence). CDR3 loop: CASYASGQGNNEQYF. In DNA, the CDR3 is TGTGCCAGCTACGCTTCCGGACAGGGTAACAACGAGCAGTACTTC.

V is TRBV20-1 and J is TRBJ2-3, with TRBD2 matching 9 bases. This CDR3 contains 15 residues. The V gene's germline CDR1 is DFQATT and CDR2 SNEGSKA (reference sequence). V lost 6 bases to trimming and J lost 3 bases; unmatched junction nucleotides: 10. The CDR3 spells CSATISSGITDTQYF. For the CDR3, the DNA is TGCAGTGCCACCATCTCTAGCGGGATAACAGATACGCAGTATTTT.

This clonotype was detected a few times. This sequence joins TRBV5-1 and TRBJ1-2; tentatively, D is TRBD1 (5 bases). Trimming shortened V by 0 bases and J by 7 bases, and 10 bases separated the two germline ends. The CDR3 runs 13 residues. The germline CDR1 and CDR2 sequences are SGHRS and YFSETQ. Here the CDR3 DNA reads TGCGCCAGCAGCTTGGGAGGGGACCGTGGCTACACCTTC. Translation: CASSLGGDRGYTF.

This clonotype was seen a few times. CDR3 DNA: TGTGCCAGCACTCAATGGGGAGGCGAGCAGTACTTC. It yields the protein CASTQWGGEQYF. J is TRBJ2-5 and V is TRBV2; tentative D call: TRBD2 (6 bases). The J call is in doubt because the DNA end fits TRBJ2-7 better. The CDR3 has 12 residues. Germline V gives CDR1 SNHLY, CDR2 FYNNEI.

The chain recombines TRBV24-1 with TRBJ2-2; D possibly corresponds to TRBD1 (6 bases). The CDR3 is 16 residues long. V shed 4 bases and J shed 0 bases, with 11 bases lying between them. CDR1 is KGHDR and CDR2 is SFDVKD in the germline V gene. CDR3 bases: TGTGCCACCAGTGACCACGGGACAACGAACACCGGGGAGCTGTTTTTT. This gives the protein CATSDHGTTNTGELFF.

V gene TRBV12-3 or TRBV12-4 combines with J gene TRBJ2-1; D uncertain. This CDR3 spans 15 amino acids. Trimming pared 1 base from V and 8 bases from J, leaving 15 bases between. DNA of the CDR3: TGTGCCAGCAGTTTAGAGGACCGATTGGTCGATGAGCAGTTCTTC. Translated: CASSLEDRLVDEQFF.

This clonotype has just a few counts. This chain connects TRBV7-2 to TRBJ2-7; 8 positions agree with TRBD2. The length of the CDR3 is 16 residues. Germline V gene sequence: CDR1 SGHTA, CDR2 FQGNSA. The trim removed 2 bases at V and 6 bases at J, leaving 12 bases unmatched. CDR3 protein: CASSLRLLAARGEQYF. CDR3 coding DNA: TGTGCCAGCAGCTTAAGGCTACTAGCGGCTAGGGGCGAGCAGTACTTC.

There are many counts of this clonotype. V and J are TRBV4-1 and TRBJ2-1; no reliable D call. V dropped 0 bases and J dropped 8 bases, with 5 bases sitting between them. This CDR3 has 12 residues. CDR1 is MGHRA and CDR2 is YSYEKL in the germline V gene. CDR3 nucleotide sequence: TGCGCCAGCAGCCAAGAAAGAGATGAGCAGTTCTTC. It is translated as CASSQERDEQFF.

This clonotype has a handful of counts. The chain links TRBV5-6 to TRBJ2-7; the match to TRBD1 covers 9 bases. The CDR3 extends over 17 amino acids. With 2 bases clipped from V and 2 bases from J, the junction kept 11 bases outside the gene matches. Germline V gene sequence: CDR1 SGHDT, CDR2 YYEEEE. The CDR3: CASSLFPGQGPTYEQYF. CDR3 in DNA: TGTGCCAGCAGCTTATTTCCGGGACAGGGACCTACCTACGAGCAGTACTTC.

This rearrangement joins TRBV7-2 to TRBJ1-2; D gene uncertain. The CDR3 sequence is 13 residues long. Germline V gene lookup returns CDR1 SGHTA and CDR2 FQGNSA. The V gene lost 4 bases and the J gene lost 6 bases, with 12 bases spanning the gap. CDR3 residues: CASSSWARNGYTF. The CDR3 region has the DNA TGTGCCAGCAGCTCATGGGCCCGAAATGGCTACACCTTC.

Of note for this clonotype: Since no conserved phenylalanine or tryptophan closes the CDR3, a read error is the likely cause. The chain combines TRBV20-1 with TRBJ2-5; D is perhaps TRBD2 (6 bases). TRBJ2-7 matches the DNA end more closely, so the J call is doubtful. Germline assignment: CDR1 DFQATT and CDR2 SNEGSKA (reference sequence). This CDR3 spans 12 amino acids. In nucleotides, the CDR3 is TGCAGTGCAGCCGGGACTTCCTACGAGCAGTACCTC. Protein product: CSAAGTSYEQYL.

This clonotype was counted only a few times. CDR3: CASTQDKDPNWGQPQHF. CDR3 in DNA: TGTGCCAGCACCCAAGACAAGGACCCAAACTGGGGTCAGCCCCAGCATTTT. The chain is built from TRBV6-2 or TRBV6-3 and TRBJ1-5; no reliable D call. Between the trimmed V and J ends, which lost 7 bases and 6 bases, there was a span of 25 bases. Germline-derived CDR1 and CDR2 are MNHEY and SVGEGT. The CDR3 loop spans 17 amino acids.

This clonotype was found a few times. This rearrangement joins TRBV15 to TRBJ2-1; 8 bases are shared with TRBD2. Germline V gene lookup returns CDR1 LNHNV and CDR2 YYDKDF (reference sequence). The V segment lost 2 bases and the J segment 5 bases; nucleotides outside the gene matches: 8. This CDR3 region has 16 residues. The CDR3 sequence: CATSRRRAGGNNEQFF. CDR3 nucleotides: TGTGCCACCAGCAGAAGGCGGGCGGGGGGAAACAATGAGCAGTTCTTC.

This sequence joins TRBV6-6 and TRBJ1-2; D is unclear. V was clipped by 4 bases and J by 4 bases, with 13 bases between them. The CDR3 covers 14 residues. CDR1 is MNHNY, CDR2 SVGAGI, per germline (reference sequence). CDR3 in amino acids: CASSSRAGTYGYTF. The CDR3, as DNA: TGTGCCAGCAGTTCCCGGGCAGGAACCTATGGCTACACCTTC.